The rows below give T cell receptor beta chains drawn from one sample of a study of T cells in tuberculosis. Data came from immunoSEQ multiplex PCR; TCRdb stores just in-frame clones and leaves some out. Seen here are 25,000 to 35,000 clones, over 85% observed once, and the top ten hold over 4.5%. The sequenced sample consisted of PBMCs. The receptors derive from a donor between 10 and 29 years old with latent tuberculosis or without tuberculosis infection. The CDR3 runs from the conserved cysteine through the conserved F or W.

V gene,CDR3 protein
TRBV7-3,CASSLIAGGRKQFF
TRBV13,CASSLEGAAFDNEQFF
TRBV2,CASSEGGFANEKLFF
TRBV18,CASSNSGTNTGELFF
TRBV2,CASSEALPSF
TRBV29-1,CSAQTGPLREAFF
TRBV5-4,CASSFYLIGGKASNQPQHF
TRBV29-1,CSVNGQSQEGRSETQYF
TRBV11-2,CASSLGAGGSTDTQYF
TRBV2,CASNSAGKGYEQYF
TRBV6-1,CASRGQSEETQYF
TRBV29-1,CSVDSRELAGGHSSYEQYF
TRBV18,CASSPLEGGPSYEQYF
TRBV19,CASSTTAQGAGGNTIYF
TRBV11-3,CASSLGGGREAFF
TRBV6-4,CASSGGLADNEQFF
TRBV9,CASSPWWGGSYEQYF
TRBV5-4,CASSSIGGSSYEQYF
TRBV7-8,CASSFDRGNEQYF
TRBV30,CAWSSELRMNTEAFF
TRBV9,CASSPYGGGPEAFF
TRBV21-1,CASSEGETGVGEQYF
TRBV18,CASSPDRQETQYF
TRBV18,CASSPRQGSGANVLTF
TRBV9,CASSVGGPNQPQHF
TRBV7-2,CASSPSAGPHEQYF
TRBV6-5,CASSLNRDRAEKLFF
TRBV6-5,CASSYAGSGDPYEQYF
TRBV19,CASSSLEGLSYEQYF
TRBV28,CASSLQGTGGYTF
TRBV5-1,CASRKSRPEETQYF
TRBV5-8,CASSLPGTGVTPNYGYTF
TRBV29-1,CSAPRVSGSEDTQYF
TRBV4-2,CASSQDKETQYF
TRBV7-2,CASSFPINRSYGYTF
TRBV7-8,CASSIEYRAYSNQPQHF
TRBV9,CASSVEDYSYNEQFF
TRBV27,CASSSSRTVISYEQYF
TRBV5-1,CASSLLDSSYEQYF
TRBV5-1,CASSWRAGVESDGYTF
TRBV25-1,CASSARDRGAYEQYF
TRBV2,CASSDRTGDYEQYF
TRBV6-5,CASSRQGVEKLFF
TRBV30,CALRTGGSTDTQYF
TRBV5-8,CASTLDAGQPGNF
TRBV6-1,CASSEARGITDTQYF
TRBV27,CASKRSGTEAFF
TRBV27,CASSLSSTGTYGYTF
TRBV5-1,CASSLVQGAADTQYF
TRBV5-4,CASSLQGSTDTQYF
TRBV6-5,CASSFGLLYEQYF
TRBV5-1,CASSLSSWASSTDTQYF
TRBV28,CASRSPGGLAKNIQYF
TRBV18,CASSGLAGTGELFF
TRBV11-2,CASSLRHRKNLDGYTF
TRBV2,CASSLTGPNGYTF
TRBV4-2,CASRPTIISTDTQYF
TRBV28,CASSFLGRGTGDGYTF
TRBV4-2,CASSHGRGITDTQYF
TRBV11-2,CASSSMVAGGEQYF